This TCR beta chain was obtained from a study of memory CD4+ T cells and cytomegalovirus serostatus. Profiled with immunoSEQ multiplex PCR; TCRdb holds only in-frame clones, not every one. Counted here are 35,000 to 55,000 clones, around four fifths occurring once; the ten biggest clones make up approximately 1%. Single viable CD3+CD4+CD8-CD45RO+ cells were sorted as the memory CD4+ T cells. Sequenced: memory CD4+ T cells from blood. This sequence was found in an adult in good health and CMV-seronegative.

The CDR3 here is CASSFGGTWAAGQETQYF. The CDR3 DNA is TGTGCCAGCAGCTTTGGGGGGACATGGGCAGCTGGCCAAGAGACCCAGTACTTC. The gene calls are TRBV7-9 and TRBJ2-5; tentatively, D is TRBD1 or TRBD2 (6 bases each). The CDR3 loop spans 18 amino acids. The V gene lost 3 bases and the J gene lost 1 base, with 21 bases spanning the gap. Germline values: CDR1 SEHNR, CDR2 FQNEAQ (reference sequence).